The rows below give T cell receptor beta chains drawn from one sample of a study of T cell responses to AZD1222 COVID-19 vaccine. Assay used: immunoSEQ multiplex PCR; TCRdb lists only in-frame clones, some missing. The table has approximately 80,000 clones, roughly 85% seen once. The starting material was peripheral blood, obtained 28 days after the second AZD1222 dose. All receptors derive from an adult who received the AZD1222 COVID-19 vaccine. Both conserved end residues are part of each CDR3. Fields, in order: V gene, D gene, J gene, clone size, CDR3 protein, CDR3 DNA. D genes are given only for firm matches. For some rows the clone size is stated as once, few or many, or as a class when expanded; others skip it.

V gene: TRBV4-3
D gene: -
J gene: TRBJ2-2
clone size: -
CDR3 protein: CASSLALTGELFF
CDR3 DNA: TGCGCCAGCAGCCTGGCTTTGACCGGGGAGCTGTTTTTT

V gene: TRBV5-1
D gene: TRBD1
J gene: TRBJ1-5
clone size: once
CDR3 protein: CASSLDGTGLQPQHF
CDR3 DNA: TGCGCCAGCAGCTTAGACGGGACAGGGCTTCAGCCCCAGCATTTT

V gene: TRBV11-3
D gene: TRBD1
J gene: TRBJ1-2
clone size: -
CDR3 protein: CASSLDQGARGYTF
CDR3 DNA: TGTGCCAGCAGCTTAGATCAGGGGGCGCGGGGCTACACCTTC

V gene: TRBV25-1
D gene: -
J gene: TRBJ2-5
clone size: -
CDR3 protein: CASSESHAGTSLGETQYF
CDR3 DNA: TGTGCCAGCAGTGAATCTCACGCCGGGACATCTCTTGGAGAGACCCAGTACTTC

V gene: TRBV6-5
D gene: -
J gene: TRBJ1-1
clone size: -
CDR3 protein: CASSPAGRAEAFF
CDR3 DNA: TGTGCCAGCAGTCCCGCGGGTAGGGCTGAAGCTTTCTTT

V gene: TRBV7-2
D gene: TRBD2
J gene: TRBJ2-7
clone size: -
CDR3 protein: CASSGSSGRWGEQYF
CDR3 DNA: TGTGCCAGCAGCGGATCTAGCGGGCGGTGGGGCGAGCAGTACTTC

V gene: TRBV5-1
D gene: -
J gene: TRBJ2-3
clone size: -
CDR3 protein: CASSFSAQFTDTQYF
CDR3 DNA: TGCGCCAGCAGCTTTTCCGCCCAATTCACAGATACGCAGTATTTT

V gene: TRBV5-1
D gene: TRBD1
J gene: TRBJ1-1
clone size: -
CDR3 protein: CASSLGQGANTEAFF
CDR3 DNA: TGCGCCAGCAGCTTGGGGCAGGGGGCGAACACTGAAGCTTTCTTT

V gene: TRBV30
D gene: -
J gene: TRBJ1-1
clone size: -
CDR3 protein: CCGGRGTEAFF
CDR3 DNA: TGTTGTGGGGGAAGAGGCACTGAAGCTTTCTTT

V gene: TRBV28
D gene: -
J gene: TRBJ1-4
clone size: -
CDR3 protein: CASKIKAQGGVEKLFF
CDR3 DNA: TGTGCCAGCAAGATTAAGGCCCAGGGCGGCGTCGAAAAACTGTTTTTT

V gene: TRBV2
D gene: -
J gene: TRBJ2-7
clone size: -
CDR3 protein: CASSEALLRQEQYF
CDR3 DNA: TGTGCCAGCAGTGAAGCGCTTCTACGCCAGGAGCAGTACTTC

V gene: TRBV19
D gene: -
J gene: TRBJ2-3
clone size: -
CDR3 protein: CASRIRSTRSYAGDSFTDTQYF
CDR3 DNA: TGTGCCAGTAGAATCCGGTCTACCAGGAGCTACGCGGGGGACAGCTTCACAGATACGCAGTATTTT

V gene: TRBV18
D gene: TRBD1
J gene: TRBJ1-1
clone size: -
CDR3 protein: CASSPPGTGNTEAFF
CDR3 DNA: TGTGCCAGCTCACCACCAGGGACAGGGAACACTGAAGCTTTCTTT

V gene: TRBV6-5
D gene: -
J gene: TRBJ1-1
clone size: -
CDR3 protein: CASSYTNVAGTEAFF
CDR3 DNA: TGTGCCAGCAGTTACACCAATGTGGCGGGCACTGAAGCTTTCTTT

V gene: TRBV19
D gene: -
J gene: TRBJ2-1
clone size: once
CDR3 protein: CASSPRGPTYNEQFF
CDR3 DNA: TGTGCCAGTAGTCCCCGGGGCCCAACCTACAATGAGCAGTTCTTC

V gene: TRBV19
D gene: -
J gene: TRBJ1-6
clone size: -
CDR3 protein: CASSIRQPGDSPLHF
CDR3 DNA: TGTGCCAGTAGTATACGACAACCAGGGGATTCACCCCTCCACTTT

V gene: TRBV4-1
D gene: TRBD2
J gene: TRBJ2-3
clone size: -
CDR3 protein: CASSQGTGGLTDTQYF
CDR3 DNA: TGCGCCAGCAGCCAAGGAACGGGAGGGCTTACAGATACGCAGTATTTT

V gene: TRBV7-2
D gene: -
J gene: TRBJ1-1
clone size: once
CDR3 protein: CASSESGVNTEAFF
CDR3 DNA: TGTGCCAGCAGCGAAAGCGGGGTGAACACTGAAGCTTTCTTT

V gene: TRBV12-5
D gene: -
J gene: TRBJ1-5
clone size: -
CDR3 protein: CASGDSYSNQPQHF
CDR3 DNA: TGTGCTAGTGGGGACAGTTATAGCAATCAGCCCCAGCATTTT

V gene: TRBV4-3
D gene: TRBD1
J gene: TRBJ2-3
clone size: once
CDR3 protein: CASSLSAGQGVDTQYF
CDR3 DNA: TGCGCCAGCAGCCTTTCAGCTGGACAGGGGGTGGATACGCAGTATTTT

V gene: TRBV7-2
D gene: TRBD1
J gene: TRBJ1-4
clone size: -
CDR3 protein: CASSAGDWKGQGVWKLFF
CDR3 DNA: TGTGCCAGCAGCGCGGGAGACTGGAAGGGACAGGGCGTGTGGAAACTGTTTTTT

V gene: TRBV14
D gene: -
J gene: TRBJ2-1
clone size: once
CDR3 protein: CASSLTRRSYNEQFF
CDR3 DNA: TGTGCCAGCAGCCTTACTAGACGCTCCTACAATGAGCAGTTCTTC

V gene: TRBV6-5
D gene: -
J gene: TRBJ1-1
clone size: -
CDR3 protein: CASSYRGTGTEAFF
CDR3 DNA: TGTGCCAGCAGTTACAGGGGCACAGGCACTGAAGCTTTCTTT

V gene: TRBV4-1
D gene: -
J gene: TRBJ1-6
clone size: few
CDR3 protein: CASSQDLVGVRPLHF
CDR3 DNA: TGCGCCAGCAGCCAAGATCTAGTAGGGGTAAGGCCCCTCCACTTT

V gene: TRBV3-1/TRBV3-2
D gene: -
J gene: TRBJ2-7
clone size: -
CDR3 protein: CASSWDSSYEQYF
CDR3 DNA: TGTGCCAGCAGCTGGGACTCAAGCTACGAGCAGTACTTC

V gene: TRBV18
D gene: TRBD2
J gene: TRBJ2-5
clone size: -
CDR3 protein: CASSPTSGQETQYF
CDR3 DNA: TGTGCCAGCTCACCAACTAGCGGCCAAGAGACCCAGTACTTC

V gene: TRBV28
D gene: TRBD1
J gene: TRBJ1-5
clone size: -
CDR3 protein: CASSPGTGSQPQHF
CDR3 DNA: TGTGCCAGCAGCCCAGGGACAGGCAGCCAGCCCCAGCATTTT

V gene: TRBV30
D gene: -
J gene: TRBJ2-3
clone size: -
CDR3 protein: CAWSVMDRLGLLF
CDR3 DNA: TGTGCCTGGAGTGTAATGGATCGTTTGGGATTACTTTTT

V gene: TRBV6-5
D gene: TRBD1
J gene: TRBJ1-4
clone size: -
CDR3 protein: CASSYSDRGGEKLFF
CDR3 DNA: TGTGCCAGCAGTTACTCCGACAGGGGTGGGGAAAAACTGTTTTTT

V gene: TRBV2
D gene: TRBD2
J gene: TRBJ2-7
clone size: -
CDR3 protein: CASSSTSGRASQQYF
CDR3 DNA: TGTGCCAGCAGTTCCACTAGCGGGAGGGCGTCTCAGCAGTACTTC

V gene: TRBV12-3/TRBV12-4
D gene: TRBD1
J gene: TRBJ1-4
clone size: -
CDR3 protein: CASSLDRGEKLFF
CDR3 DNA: TGTGCCAGCAGTTTGGACAGGGGGGAAAAACTGTTTTTT

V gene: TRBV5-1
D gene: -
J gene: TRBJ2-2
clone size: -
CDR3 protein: CASSLVSKNTGELFF
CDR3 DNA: TGCGCCAGCAGCTTGGTGTCAAAGAACACCGGGGAGCTGTTTTTT

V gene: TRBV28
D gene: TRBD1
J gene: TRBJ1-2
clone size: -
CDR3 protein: CASSPPGTGMYGYTF
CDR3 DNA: TGTGCCAGCAGTCCCCCCGGGACAGGAATGTATGGCTACACCTTC

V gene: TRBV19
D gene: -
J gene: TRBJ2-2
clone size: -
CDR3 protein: CASSMAIGSYTGELFF
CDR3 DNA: TGTGCCAGTAGTATGGCTATAGGGAGTTACACCGGGGAGCTGTTTTTT

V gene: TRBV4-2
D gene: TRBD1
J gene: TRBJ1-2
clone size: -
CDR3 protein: CASSQDGTGNYGYTF
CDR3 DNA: TGTGCCAGCAGCCAAGATGGGACAGGGAACTATGGCTACACCTTC

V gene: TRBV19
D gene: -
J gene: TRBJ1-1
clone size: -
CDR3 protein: CASSIGRNTEAFF
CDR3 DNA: TGTGCCAGTAGTATAGGCAGGAACACTGAAGCTTTCTTT

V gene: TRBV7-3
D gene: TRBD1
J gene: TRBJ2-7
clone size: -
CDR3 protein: CASSVYRGAYEQYF
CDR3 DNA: TGTGCCAGCAGCGTATACAGGGGAGCCTACGAGCAGTACTTC

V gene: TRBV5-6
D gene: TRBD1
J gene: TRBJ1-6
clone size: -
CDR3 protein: CASRRTGVVSPLHF
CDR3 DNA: TGTGCCAGCAGGCGGACAGGGGTGGTTTCACCCCTCCACTTT

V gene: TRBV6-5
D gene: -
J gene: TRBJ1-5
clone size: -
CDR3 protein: CASNLDVSDQPQHF
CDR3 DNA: TGTGCCAGCAATCTGGACGTTTCGGATCAGCCCCAGCATTTT

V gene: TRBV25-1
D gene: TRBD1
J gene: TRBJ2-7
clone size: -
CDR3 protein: CASSVTRTGFEQYF
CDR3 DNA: TGTGCCAGCAGTGTCACTCGGACAGGGTTCGAGCAGTACTTC

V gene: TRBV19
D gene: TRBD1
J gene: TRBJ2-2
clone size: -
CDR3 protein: CASHRDRGVRELFF
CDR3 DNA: TGTGCCAGTCACCGGGACAGGGGGGTCCGGGAGCTGTTTTTT

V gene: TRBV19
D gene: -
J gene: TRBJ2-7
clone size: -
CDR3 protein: CASTLRGTGTYEQYF
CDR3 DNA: TGTGCCAGTACCCTCCGGGGGACGGGAACCTACGAGCAGTACTTC

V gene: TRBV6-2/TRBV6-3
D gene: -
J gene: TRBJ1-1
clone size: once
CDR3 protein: CASSRVSNTEAFF
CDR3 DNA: TGTGCCAGCAGTCGGGTCTCGAACACTGAAGCTTTCTTT

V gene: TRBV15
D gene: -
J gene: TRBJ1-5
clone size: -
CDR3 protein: CATSRESRGSQPQHF
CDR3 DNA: TGTGCCACCAGCAGGGAAAGTCGGGGGAGTCAGCCCCAGCATTTT

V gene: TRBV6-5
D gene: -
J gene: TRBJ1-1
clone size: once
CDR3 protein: CASRYDTEAFF
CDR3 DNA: TGTGCCAGCAGGTACGACACTGAAGCTTTCTTT

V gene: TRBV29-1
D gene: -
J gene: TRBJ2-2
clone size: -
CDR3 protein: CSAGGQSLNTGELFF
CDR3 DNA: TGCAGCGCCGGGGGACAGAGCTTGAACACCGGGGAGCTGTTTTTT

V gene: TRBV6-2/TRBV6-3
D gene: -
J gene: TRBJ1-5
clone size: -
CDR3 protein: CASSTEWAQEPNQPQHF
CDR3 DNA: TGTGCCAGCAGTACCGAATGGGCACAGGAACCAAATCAGCCCCAGCATTTT

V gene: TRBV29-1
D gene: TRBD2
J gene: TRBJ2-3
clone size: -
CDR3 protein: CSELGLAGFRGDTQYF
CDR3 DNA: TGCAGCGAACTGGGGCTAGCGGGGTTTCGGGGAGATACGCAGTATTTT

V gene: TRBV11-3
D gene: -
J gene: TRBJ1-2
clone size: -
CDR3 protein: CASSLDFSSGYTF
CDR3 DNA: TGTGCCAGCAGCTTAGATTTCTCCTCAGGCTACACCTTC